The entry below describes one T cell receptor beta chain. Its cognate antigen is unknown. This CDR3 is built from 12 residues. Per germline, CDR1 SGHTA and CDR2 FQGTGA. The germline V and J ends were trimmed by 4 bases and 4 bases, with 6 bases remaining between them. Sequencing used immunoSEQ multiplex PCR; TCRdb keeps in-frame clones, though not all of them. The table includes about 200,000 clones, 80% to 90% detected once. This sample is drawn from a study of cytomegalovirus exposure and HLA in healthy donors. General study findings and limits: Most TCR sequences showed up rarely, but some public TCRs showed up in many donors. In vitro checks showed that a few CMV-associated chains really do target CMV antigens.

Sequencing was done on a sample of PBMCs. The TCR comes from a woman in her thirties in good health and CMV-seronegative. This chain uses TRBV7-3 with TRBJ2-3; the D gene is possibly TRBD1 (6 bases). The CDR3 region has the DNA TGTGCCAGCAGCTCAGGGGCAGATACGCAGTATTTT. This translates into CASSSGADTQYF. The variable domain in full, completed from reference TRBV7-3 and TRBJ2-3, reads GAGVSQTPSNKVTEKGKYVELRCDPISGHTALYWYRQSLGQGPEFLIYFQGTGAADDSGLPNDRFFAVRPEGSVSTLKIQRTERGDSAVYLCASSSGADTQYFGPGTRLTVL.